The 25 T cell receptor beta chains reported below all come from one sample, sequenced in a study of shared clonotypes between healthy human individuals (dated by TCRdb to about 2020). Library creation used the immunoSEQ multiplex PCR assay. In its TCRdb copy, this immuneACCESS table keeps in-frame sequences only and misses some clones. Where compared with another copy, unresolved V genes explain less than half of these, and the others have no known cause. Here the sample has 2 million to 2.5 million clones; nearly 97% occur a single time. Roughly 0.13% of the sample is in the top ten clones. Sequencing input: naive CD4+ T cells sorted from blood. The cell subset or site label on this specimen signifies: CD45RA+ positively selected. The origin of the receptors is a young man in good health.

The V call is TRBV11-2, the J call TRBJ2-7; 10 bases are a match to TRBD1. V lost 1 base, J lost 6 bases, and 15 bases stayed unmatched. Germline V lookup: CDR1 SGHAT, CDR2 FQNNGV. The CDR3 sequence is 18 residues long. The CDR3 sequence is CASSLVRDRGSPLSEQYF. The CDR3 nucleotides read TGTGCCAGCAGCTTAGTGCGGGACAGGGGATCCCCTCTTAGCGAGCAGTACTTC.

On this clone: A read error may explain this, as a much larger clone is one base away. This same CDR3 is encoded by further DNA sequences in the sample. The chain uses TRBV5-1 and TRBJ2-7, with D unresolved. CDR1 is SGHRS, CDR2 YFSETQ, per germline. Between the trimmed V and J ends, which lost 2 bases and 4 bases, there was a span of 4 bases. CDR3 size: 11 residues. Here the CDR3 reads CASSFGYEQYF. CDR3 nucleotide sequence: TGCGCCAGCAGCTTCGGGTACGAGCAGTACTTC.

This clone was seen more than once but under ten times. The genes are TRBV7-3 and TRBJ1-2, with D possibly TRBD1 on 5 matching bases. Trimming stripped 2 bases from V and 4 bases from J, with 14 bases between. The CDR3 runs to 15 residues. Per the germline V gene, CDR1 is SGHTA and CDR2 is FQGTGA. CDR3 DNA: TGTGCCAGCAGCTTATCCGAGGGGTCGGGCTATGGCTACACCTTC. It translates to CASSLSEGSGYGYTF.

This sequence joins TRBV19 and TRBJ1-5; D is perhaps TRBD1 (5 bases). V was pared by 7 bases and J by 6 bases, with 13 bases between. CDR3 length: 13 residues. Germline CDR1 LNHDA, CDR2 SQIVND (reference sequence). CDR3 nucleotides: TGTGCCAGTAATGGGGGGTATGGTCAGCCCCAGCATTTT. Encoded protein: CASNGGYGQPQHF. Drawing the rest from reference TRBV19 and TRBJ1-5, the complete variable domain is DGGITQSPKYLFRKEGQNVTLSCEQNLNHDAMYWYRQDPGQGLRLIYYSQIVNDFQKGDIAEGYSVSREKKESFPLTVTSAQKNPTAFYLCASNGGYGQPQHFGDGTRLSIL.

The chain uses TRBV6-1 and TRBJ2-7, with TRBD1 matching 7 bases. Germline lookup yields CDR1 MNHNS and CDR2 SASEGT. This CDR3 spans 14 amino acids. V gave up 1 base and J gave up 2 bases; unmatched junction bases: 2. The CDR3 loop is CASSEETGPYEQYF. Here the CDR3 DNA reads TGTGCCAGCAGTGAAGAGACAGGGCCCTACGAGCAGTACTTC.

This clone was seen once. The rearrangement joins TRBV19 to TRBJ1-1, with D uncertain. The germline V gene has CDR1 LNHDA and CDR2 SQIVND (reference sequence). The CDR3 loop spans 15 amino acids. V shed 7 bases and J shed 0 bases, with 15 bases lying between them. The CDR3 here is CASKARPGMNTEAFF. The DNA of the CDR3 is TGTGCCAGTAAGGCTAGGCCCGGGATGAACACTGAAGCTTTCTTT. Filled out from reference TRBV19 and TRBJ1-1, the complete variable domain reads DGGITQSPKYLFRKEGQNVTLSCEQNLNHDAMYWYRQDPGQGLRLIYYSQIVNDFQKGDIAEGYSVSREKKESFPLTVTSAQKNPTAFYLCASKARPGMNTEAFFGQGTRLTVV.

The rearrangement uses TRBV5-1 and TRBJ2-7; 13 bases match TRBD2. V shed 6 bases and J 4 bases; nucleotides not matched to a gene: 4. Germline lookup yields CDR1 SGHRS and CDR2 YFSETQ. The CDR3 totals 14 residues. The CDR3 DNA sequence: TGCGCCAGCAATTTGGGACTAGCGGGATACGAGCAGTACTTC. Protein product: CASNLGLAGYEQYF.

Remarks on this clone: Within the sample, other DNA sequences also encode this same CDR3. The CDR3 sequence is CASSQLTSGSSYEQYF. Written as DNA, the CDR3 is TGCGCCAGCAGCCAATTGACTAGCGGTAGCTCCTACGAGCAGTACTTC. V gene TRBV4-1 combines with J gene TRBJ2-7, with 9 nucleotides matching TRBD2. The CDR3 is 16 residues long. CDR1 and CDR2 from the germline V gene are MGHRA and YSYEKL. With 2 bases clipped from V and 0 bases from J, the junction kept 5 bases outside the gene matches.

V gene TRBV30 combines with J gene TRBJ2-7, with D possibly TRBD2 on 7 matching bases. This CDR3 is built from 14 residues. V lost 2 bases and J lost 6, with 17 bases in between. Germline V gene data show CDR1 as GTSNPN and CDR2 as SVGIG (reference sequence). The DNA of the CDR3 is TGTGCCTGGAGTCAAGGGGGAGCGGGACGCGAGCAGTACTTC. This gives the protein CAWSQGGAGREQYF.

This clone has just one count. The CDR3 region has the DNA TGTGCCAGCAGCTCAGGGGATAACTCTGGAAACACCATATATTTT. It specifies CASSSGDNSGNTIYF. J is TRBJ1-3 and V is TRBV5-6; D possibly corresponds to TRBD1 (6 bases). There are 15 residues in the CDR3. The germline V gene has CDR1 SGHDT and CDR2 YYEEEE. The V end was cut by 3 bases, the J end by 0 bases, with 10 bases between.

The rearrangement links TRBV5-1 to TRBJ2-1; D may match TRBD1 or TRBD2 (5 bases each). V lost 4 bases and J 12 bases, leaving 11 bases between the germline ends. This CDR3 contains 11 residues. Germline values: CDR1 SGHRS, CDR2 YFSETQ. The DNA of the CDR3 is TGCGCCAGCAGCCCGGGGCTATTGCAGTTCTTC. Amino acid sequence: CASSPGLLQFF.

The chain carries TRBV10-3 and TRBJ2-7; 7 positions agree with TRBD1. The ends lost 10 bases at V and 5 bases at J; junction bases unmatched: 14. Germline V gene lookup returns CDR1 ENHRY and CDR2 SYGVKD. The CDR3 is 14 residues long. The chain's CDR3 is CATVQGLGMNEQYF. CDR3 coding DNA: TGTGCCACCGTACAGGGGCTGGGAATGAACGAGCAGTACTTC.

The chain has TRBV29-1 and TRBJ2-2; possible D gene TRBD1, 8 bases. Trimming removed 7 bases at V and 6 bases at J, with 15 bases between. This CDR3 has 13 amino acids. CDR1 SQVTM and CDR2 ANQGSEA come from the germline V gene. The DNA of the CDR3 is TGCAGCGGGACAGGGAGGGGAGCCGGGGAGCTGTTTTTT. Translation: CSGTGRGAGELFF.

The gene calls are TRBV30 and TRBJ2-3; perhaps TRBD2 as D (6 bases). V lost 3 bases and J 3 bases, leaving 13 bases between the germline ends. There are 14 residues in the CDR3. Germline V gene lookup returns CDR1 GTSNPN and CDR2 SVGIG (reference sequence). CDR3 loop: CAWRQTRRTDTQYF. The DNA for the CDR3 is TGTGCCTGGAGGCAGACTAGGAGGACAGATACGCAGTATTTT.

Comment on this clone: Other DNA sequences in the same sample also yield this CDR3. The chain recombines TRBV18 with TRBJ2-2; weak D call: TRBD1 (5 bases). This CDR3 is 16 amino acids long. Germline V gene data show CDR1 as KGHSH and CDR2 as LQKENI. The V gene lost 0 bases and the J gene lost 0 bases, with 8 bases spanning the gap. The CDR3 DNA sequence: TGTGCCAGCTCACCACCTGGGGCTACGAACACCGGGGAGCTGTTTTTT. Residues: CASSPPGATNTGELFF. Together with reference TRBV18 and TRBJ2-2, the CDR3 gives the full variable domain: NAGVMQNPRHLVRRRGQEARLRCSPMKGHSHVYWYRQLPEEGLKFMVYLQKENIIDESGMPKERFSAEFPKEGPSILRIQQVVRGDSAAYFCASSPPGATNTGELFFGEGSRLTVL.

This chain joins TRBV28 and TRBJ2-1; possible D gene TRBD1, 6 bases. CDR1 MDHEN and CDR2 SYDVKM come from the germline V gene. Trimming removed 6 bases from V and 9 bases from J, with 21 bases in between. This CDR3 region has 15 residues. CDR3 amino acids: CASRSQEQGNGEQFF. CDR3 DNA: TGTGCCAGCAGGTCGCAGGAGCAGGGGAATGGTGAGCAGTTCTTC.

With regard to this clone: At the DNA level, this CDR3 is encoded by other sequences in the same sample as well. The V and J genes are TRBV30 and TRBJ1-4; no firm D call. The CDR3 covers 12 residues. Germline-derived CDR1 and CDR2 are GTSNPN and SVGIG (reference sequence). V lost 4 bases and J lost 0, with 3 bases in between. The CDR3 is CAWTATNEKLFF. CDR3 DNA sequence: TGTGCCTGGACAGCAACTAATGAAAAACTGTTTTTT.

The rearrangement joins TRBV30 to TRBJ1-2, with TRBD1 matching over 8 bases. V was pared by 4 bases and J by 8 bases, with 6 bases of the junction left unmatched. The CDR3 sequence is 12 residues long. The germline CDR1 and CDR2 sequences are GTSNPN and SVGIG (reference sequence). The CDR3 protein is CAWTDRGNGYTF. The CDR3 region has the DNA TGTGCCTGGACCGACAGGGGCAACGGCTACACCTTC.

V usage is TRBV15 and J usage is TRBJ1-2, with TRBD1 matching 7 bases. This CDR3 region has 16 residues. The germline V gene has CDR1 LNHNV and CDR2 YYDKDF (reference sequence). V was clipped by 2 bases and J by 6 bases; unmatched bases: 12. This chain's CDR3 is CATSRSNSGTENGYTF. The CDR3 DNA is TGTGCCACCAGCAGATCCAATTCCGGGACAGAGAATGGCTACACCTTC.

This chain connects TRBV6-5 to TRBJ2-7, with 9 nucleotides matching TRBD2. The CDR3 extends over 16 amino acids. V lost 0 bases to trimming and J lost 3 bases; unmatched junction nucleotides: 6. Germline CDR1 is MNHEY and CDR2 is SVGAGI. CDR3 residues: CASSYSRLAGNYEQYF. CDR3 DNA sequence: TGTGCCAGCAGTTACTCGAGGCTAGCGGGGAACTACGAGCAGTACTTC.

CDR3 sequence (DNA): TGTGCCAGCAGCCCGGGCCCTGGTACCTACGAGCAGTACTTC. Amino acids: CASSPGPGTYEQYF. V gene TRBV5-4 combines with J gene TRBJ2-7; no reliable D call. The CDR3 totals 14 residues. V lost 4 bases to trimming and J lost 2 bases, with 13 bases between them. Germline CDR1 is SGHNT and CDR2 is YYREEE (reference sequence).

The J gene is TRBJ2-3, the V gene TRBV7-3; 9 nucleotides align to TRBD2. This CDR3 comprises 15 residues. Germline CDR1 reads SGHTA; CDR2 reads FQGTGA. With 3 bases clipped from V and 2 bases from J, the junction kept 3 bases outside the gene matches. The DNA of the CDR3 is TGTGCCAGCAGCTTTGGCGGGGGGGACACAGATACGCAGTATTTT. Its protein is CASSFGGGDTDTQYF. Drawing the rest from reference TRBV7-3 and TRBJ2-3, the complete variable domain is GAGVSQTPSNKVTEKGKYVELRCDPISGHTALYWYRQSLGQGPEFLIYFQGTGAADDSGLPNDRFFAVRPEGSVSTLKIQRTERGDSAVYLCASSFGGGDTDTQYFGPGTRLTVL.

V gene TRBV12-5 combines with J gene TRBJ1-5, with D possibly matching TRBD1 (5 bases). The length of the CDR3 is 14 residues. The V gene lost 5 bases and the J gene lost 3 bases, with 11 bases spanning the gap. Germline CDR1 reads LGHNT; CDR2 reads FRNRAP. The CDR3 DNA is TGTGCTAGTGGTCTGGGACCGTCCAATCAGCCCCAGCATTTT. Amino acid sequence: CASGLGPSNQPQHF.

In its sample, this clone was seen once. This chain connects TRBV7-2 to TRBJ1-3; no definite D call. V was pared by 5 bases and J by 2 bases, with 13 bases between. Germline loops: CDR1 SGHTA, CDR2 FQGNSA. The CDR3 extends over 15 amino acids. CDR3 nucleotides: TGTGCCAGCAGCCGGGAGTCTGGGCCTGGAAACACCATATATTTT. Translation: CASSRESGPGNTIYF.

The rearrangement links TRBV9 to TRBJ1-3; D possibly corresponds to TRBD1 (5 bases). The germline CDR1 and CDR2 sequences are SGDLS and YYNGEE. V lost 4 bases, J lost 0 bases, and 20 bases lay in between. There are 18 residues in the CDR3. Here the CDR3 DNA reads TGTGCCAGCAGCAACAAGCTCGGCGGGGCGACCTCTGGAAACACCATATATTTT. It translates to CASSNKLGGATSGNTIYF.